The T cell receptor beta chain under discussion was sequenced for a study of blood T cell repertoires in COVID-19. Study summary: The cDNA or gDNA used as material had been derived from T cells, B-cell-depleted T cells, or PBMCs.

Study processing details: Researchers report that nucleated cell counts were estimated from reference gene primer amplification. The assay was immunoSEQ multiplex PCR, and TCRdb's table has in-frame clones only and misses some. V, J and clone size were drawn from that table, and D and trimming were deduced from the DNA. The sample comprises around 170,000 clones, around 90% of which are singletons, and roughly 0.57% rests with the top ten. Trimming removed 1 base from V and 3 bases from J, with 12 bases in between. The CDR3 runs to 16 residues. Germline V gene data show CDR1 as MNHEY and CDR2 as SVGAGI. Seattle participants joined during active infection and were tracked over time.

Sequencing was performed on peripheral blood. The rearrangement uses TRBV6-5 and TRBJ1-4, with D possibly TRBD1 on 5 matching bases. The receptor's source is a man in his sixties with COVID-19, enrolled during active disease. CDR3 coding DNA: TGTGCCAGCAGTTACTGGGGGGTAGACCCTAATGAAAAACTGTTTTTT. Amino acids: CASSYWGVDPNEKLFF.